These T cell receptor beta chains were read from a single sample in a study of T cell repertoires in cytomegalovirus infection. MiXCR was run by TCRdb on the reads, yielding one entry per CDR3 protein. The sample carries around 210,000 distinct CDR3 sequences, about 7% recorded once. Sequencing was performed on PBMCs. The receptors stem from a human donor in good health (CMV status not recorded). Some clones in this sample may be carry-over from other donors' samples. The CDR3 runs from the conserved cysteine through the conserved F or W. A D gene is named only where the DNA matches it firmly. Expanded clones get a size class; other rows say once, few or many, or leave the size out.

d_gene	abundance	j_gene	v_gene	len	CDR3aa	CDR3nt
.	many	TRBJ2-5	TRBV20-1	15	CSAREGPDPQETQYF	TGCAGTGCTAGAGAGGGGCCAGATCCCCAAGAGACCCAGTACTTC
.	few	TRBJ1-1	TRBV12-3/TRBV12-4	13	CASSHGPNTEAFF	TGTGCCAGCAGTCATGGGCCGAACACTGAAGCTTTCTTT
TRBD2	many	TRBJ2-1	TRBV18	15	CASSRSGDTYNEQFF	TGTGCCAGCTCACGGAGCGGGGATACCTACAATGAGCAGTTCTTC
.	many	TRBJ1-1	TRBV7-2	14	CASRFGFLNTEAFF	TGTGCCAGCAGATTCGGGTTCTTGAACACTGAAGCTTTCTTT
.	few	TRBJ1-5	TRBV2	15	CASSEDEYSNQPQHF	TGTGCCAGCAGTGAAGACGAGTATAGCAATCAGCCCCAGCATTTT
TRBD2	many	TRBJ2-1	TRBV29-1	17	CSVGLLTSGESYNEQFF	TGCAGCGTTGGCCTCCTGACTAGCGGGGAGTCCTACAATGAGCAGTTCTTC
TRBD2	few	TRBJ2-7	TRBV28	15	CASSGGGVGSYEQYF	TGTGCCAGCAGCGGGGGAGGGGTTGGATCCTACGAGCAGTACTTC
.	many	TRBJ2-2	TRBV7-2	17	CASSLAQGYTNTGELFF	TGTGCCAGCAGCTTGGCCCAGGGCTATACGAACACCGGGGAGCTGTTTTTT
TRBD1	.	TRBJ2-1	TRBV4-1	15	CASSHGDRDSNEQFF	TGCGCCAGCAGCCACGGGGACCGGGACAGCAATGAGCAGTTCTTC
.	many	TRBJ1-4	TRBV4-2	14	CASSPDLRGEKLFF	TGTGCCAGCAGCCCGGACCTGAGGGGTGAAAAACTGTTTTTT
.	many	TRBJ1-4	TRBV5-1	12	CASSRESEKLFF	TGCGCCAGCAGTCGGGAGAGTGAAAAACTGTTTTTT
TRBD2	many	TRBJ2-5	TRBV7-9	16	CASSFETSGLQETQYF	TGTGCCAGCAGCTTCGAGACTAGCGGTCTACAAGAGACCCAGTACTTC
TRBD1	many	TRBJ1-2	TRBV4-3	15	CASSRTGVLGYGYTF	TGCGCCAGCAGTCGGACAGGGGTTTTAGGCTATGGCTACACCTTC
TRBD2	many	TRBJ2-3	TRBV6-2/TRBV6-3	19	CASSYWDLAGGPRSDTQYF	TGTGCCAGCAGTTATTGGGATCTAGCGGGGGGGCCTCGTTCAGATACGCAGTATTTT
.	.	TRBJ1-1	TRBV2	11	CASSFNREAFF	TGTGCCAGCAGTTTCAACCGTGAAGCTTTCTTT
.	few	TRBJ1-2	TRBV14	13	CASSQRDFYGYTF	TGTGCCAGCAGCCAAAGGGATTTCTATGGCTACACCTTC
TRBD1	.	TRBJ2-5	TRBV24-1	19	CATSDPDSTNGQGRKTQYF	TGTGCCACCAGTGATCCTGATTCTACCAACGGACAGGGGCGAAAGACCCAGTACTTC
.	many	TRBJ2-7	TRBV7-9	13	CASSLLQLYEQYF	TGTGCCAGCAGCTTGTTACAGCTCTACGAGCAGTACTTC
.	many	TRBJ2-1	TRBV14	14	CASSPFDSYNEQFF	TGTGCCAGCAGCCCGTTTGACTCCTACAATGAGCAGTTCTTC
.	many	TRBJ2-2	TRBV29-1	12	CSGGEASGELFF	TGCAGCGGGGGTGAGGCGTCCGGGGAGCTGTTTTTT
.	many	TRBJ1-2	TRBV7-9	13	CASSSRTAYGYTF	TGTGCCAGCAGCTCTCGGACAGCTTATGGCTACACCTTC
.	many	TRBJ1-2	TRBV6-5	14	CASSYFRTDYGYTF	TGTGCCAGCAGTTACTTTAGGACCGATTATGGCTACACCTTC
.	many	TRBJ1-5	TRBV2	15	CASSPGTSKSQPQHF	TGTGCCAGCAGCCCCGGGACCTCTAAAAGTCAGCCCCAGCATTTT
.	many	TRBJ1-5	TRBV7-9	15	CASSLGQGVNQPQHF	TGTGCCAGCAGCTTAGGTCAAGGGGTGAATCAGCCCCAGCATTTT
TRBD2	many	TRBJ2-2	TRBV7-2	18	CASSLGTSGGPRTGELFF	TGTGCCAGCAGCCTGGGGACTAGCGGGGGCCCGAGGACCGGGGAGCTGTTTTTT
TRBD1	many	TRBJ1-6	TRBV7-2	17	CASSLAGQGANNSPLHF	TGTGCCAGCAGCTTAGCAGGGCAGGGGGCTAATAATTCACCCCTCCACTTT
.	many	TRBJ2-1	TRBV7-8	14	CASSLVRDDNEQFF	TGTGCCAGCAGCTTAGTCAGGGATGACAATGAGCAGTTCTTC
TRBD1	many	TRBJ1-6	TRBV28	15	CASSLSDRGNSPLHF	TGTGCCAGCAGCCTATCGGACAGGGGAAATTCACCCCTCCACTTT
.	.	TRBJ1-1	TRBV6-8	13	CASSGRWDTEAFF	TGTGCCAGCAGTGGCAGATGGGACACTGAAGCTTTCTTT
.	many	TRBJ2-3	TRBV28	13	CASSLRNPDTQYF	TGTGCCAGCAGTTTAAGGAACCCAGATACGCAGTATTTT
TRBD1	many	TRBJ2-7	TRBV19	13	CASRGQGPSEQYF	TGTGCCAGTAGGGGACAGGGCCCGAGTGAGCAGTACTTC
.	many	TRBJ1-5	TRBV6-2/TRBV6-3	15	CASSYAGGAAQPQHF	TGTGCCAGCAGTTACGCCGGGGGAGCGGCTCAGCCCCAGCATTTT
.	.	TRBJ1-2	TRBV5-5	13	CASSPGQHYGYTF	TGTGCCAGCAGCCCGGGACAACACTATGGCTACACCTTC
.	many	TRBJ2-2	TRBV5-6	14	CASSLLDNTGELFF	TGTGCCAGCAGCCTTTTGGATAACACCGGGGAGCTGTTTTTT
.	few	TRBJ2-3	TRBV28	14	CASTENVATDTQYF	TGTGCCAGCACTGAGAACGTGGCGACAGATACGCAGTATTTT
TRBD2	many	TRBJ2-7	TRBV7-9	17	CASSASISSGGPYEQYF	TGTGCCAGCAGCGCTAGCATATCTAGCGGGGGTCCCTACGAGCAGTACTTC
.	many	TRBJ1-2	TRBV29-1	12	CSVEGVEDGYTF	TGCAGCGTTGAAGGGGTAGAAGATGGCTACACCTTC
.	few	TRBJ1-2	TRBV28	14	CASTLPSGVYGYTF	TGTGCCAGCACCCTTCCTTCAGGGGTTTATGGCTACACCTTC
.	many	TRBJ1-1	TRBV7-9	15	CASSSPDSPSTEAFF	TGTGCCAGCAGCTCCCCGGACAGCCCGAGCACTGAAGCTTTCTTT
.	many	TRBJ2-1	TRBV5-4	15	CASSLEGIRHNEQFF	TGTGCCAGCAGCTTGGAAGGTATTCGCCACAATGAGCAGTTCTTC
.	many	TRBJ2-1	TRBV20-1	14	CSAGRILGPKEQFF	TGCAGTGCTGGCCGAATATTGGGTCCGAAGGAGCAGTTCTTC
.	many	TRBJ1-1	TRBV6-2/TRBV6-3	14	CASSYQGRRTEAFF	TGTGCCAGCAGTTATCAAGGGCGGCGGACTGAAGCTTTCTTT
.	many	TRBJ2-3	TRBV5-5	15	CASSLFIGPRETQYF	TGTGCCAGCAGCTTGTTTATAGGTCCAAGGGAGACGCAGTATTTT
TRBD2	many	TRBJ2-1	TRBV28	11	CESGGFGEQFF	TGTGAAAGCGGGGGGTTTGGTGAGCAGTTCTTC
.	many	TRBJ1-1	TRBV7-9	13	CASGNPGGTEAFF	TGTGCCAGCGGAAACCCAGGAGGGACTGAAGCTTTCTTT
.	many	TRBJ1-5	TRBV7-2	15	CASSLQTNSNQPQHF	TGTGCCAGCAGCCTCCAGACGAATAGCAATCAGCCCCAGCATTTT
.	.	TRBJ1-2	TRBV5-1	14	CASRIGGTNYGYTF	TGCGCCAGCAGAATTGGAGGAACTAACTATGGCTACACCTTC
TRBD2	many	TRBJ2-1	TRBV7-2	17	CASSLMPSGGINNEQFF	TGTGCCAGCAGCTTAATGCCTAGCGGGGGGATCAACAATGAGCAGTTCTTC
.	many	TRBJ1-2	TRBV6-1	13	CASGQLNSYGYTF	TGTGCCAGCGGCCAACTGAATTCCTATGGCTACACCTTC
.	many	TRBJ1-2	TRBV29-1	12	CSVPLGGGGYTF	TGCAGCGTCCCATTAGGGGGTGGTGGCTACACCTTC
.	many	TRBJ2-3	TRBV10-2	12	CASSVGGDTQYF	TGCGCCAGCAGTGTAGGCGGAGATACGCAGTATTTT
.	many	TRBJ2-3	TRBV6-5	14	CASSSASAADTQYF	TGTGCCAGCAGTTCAGCTAGCGCAGCAGATACGCAGTATTTT
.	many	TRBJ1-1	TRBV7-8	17	CASSSLPTAAPNAEAFF	TGTGCCAGCAGCTCCCTACCTACGGCGGCTCCTAACGCTGAAGCTTTCTTT
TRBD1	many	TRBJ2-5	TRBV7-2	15	CASSLTGGQQETQYF	TGTGCCAGCAGCTTGACAGGGGGCCAGCAAGAGACCCAGTACTTC